The 29 T cell receptor beta chains given below trace back to one sample, sequenced in a study of blood T cell repertoires in COVID-19. Generated by immunoSEQ multiplex PCR, the TCRdb table keeps only in-frame clones and is missing some. Of 190,000 or so clones in the sample, roughly 87% are singletons; the top ten hold 9% to 12%. Sequenced: PBMCs or T cells enriched from blood (not recorded which). The source of these receptors is a man younger than 35 with acute COVID-19.

The V call is TRBV4-2, the J call TRBJ2-1; 8 bases fit TRBD1. Trimming removed 7 bases from V and 9 bases from J; junction bases left unmatched: 8. The germline CDR1 and CDR2 sequences are LGHNA and YNFKEQ. The CDR3 extends over 13 amino acids. CDR3 DNA: TGTGCCAGCATGCGGACAGGGATGGCTGAGCAGTTCTTC. It encodes CASMRTGMAEQFF.

The chain joins TRBV28 to TRBJ2-1; the D gene is possibly TRBD1 (6 bases). Germline CDR1 is MDHEN and CDR2 is SYDVKM. V gave up 5 bases and J gave up 5 bases, with 22 bases separating them. The CDR3 sequence is 17 residues long. The CDR3 reads CASSIHRGQGEDNEQFF. The CDR3, as DNA: TGTGCCAGCAGTATACATAGGGGACAAGGGGAAGACAATGAGCAGTTCTTC.

This CDR3 is CASTSDINTEAFF. CDR3 nucleotides: TGTGCCAGCACCTCGGACATAAACACTGAAGCTTTCTTT. The chain employs TRBV2 and TRBJ1-1; maybe TRBD1 (5 bases). V was trimmed by 7 bases and J by 2 bases, leaving 11 bases between them. The CDR3 sequence is 13 residues long. Germline CDR1 and CDR2: SNHLY and FYNNEI.

The chain combines TRBV28 with TRBJ2-3; D is perhaps TRBD1 (5 bases). Germline V gene sequence: CDR1 MDHEN, CDR2 SYDVKM. The CDR3 runs 14 residues. With 6 bases removed from V and 0 bases from J, the gap between germline ends came to 10 bases. The CDR3 coding sequence is TGTGCCAGCAGCCGGACAACTAGCACAGATACGCAGTATTTT. Its protein product is CASSRTTSTDTQYF. Full variable domain (outside the CDR3, taken from reference TRBV28 and TRBJ2-3): DVKVTQSSRYLVKRTGEKVFLECVQDMDHENMFWYRQDPGLGLRLIYFSYDVKMKEKGDIPEGYSVSREKKERFSLILESASTNQTSMYLCASSRTTSTDTQYFGPGTRLTVL.

CDR3 residues: CASQGKGDGELFF. For the CDR3, the DNA is TGTGCCAGCCAAGGTAAAGGGGACGGGGAGCTGTTTTTT. V gene TRBV7-8 combines with J gene TRBJ2-2, with a possible D match to TRBD1 (5 bases). Germline loops: CDR1 SGHVS, CDR2 FQNEAQ. CDR3 length equals 13 residues. Trimming stripped 8 bases from V and 7 bases from J, with 14 bases between.

This clone was observed once. The chain links TRBV18 to TRBJ2-2; D is uncertain. Germline V gives CDR1 KGHSH, CDR2 LQKENI. Trimming shortened V by 0 bases and J by 0 bases, and 8 bases separated the two germline ends. The length of the CDR3 is 16 residues. CDR3: CASSPPPAANTGELFF. In DNA, the CDR3 is TGTGCCAGCTCACCACCTCCCGCAGCGAACACCGGGGAGCTGTTTTTT. The full variable domain, in which reference TRBV18 and TRBJ2-2 provide the parts outside the CDR3, is NAGVMQNPRHLVRRRGQEARLRCSPMKGHSHVYWYRQLPEEGLKFMVYLQKENIIDESGMPKERFSAEFPKEGPSILRIQQVVRGDSAAYFCASSPPPAANTGELFFGEGSRLTVL.

This clone was counted once. J is TRBJ1-4 and V is TRBV28; D possibly corresponds to TRBD1 (5 bases). From germline, CDR1 is MDHEN and CDR2 SYDVKM. The CDR3 totals 13 residues. Trimming took off 1 base at V and 13 bases at J, with 13 bases between the two ends. CDR3 sequence: CASSLYPPQGLFF. DNA of the CDR3: TGTGCCAGCAGTTTATACCCACCTCAGGGACTGTTTTTT. Full variable domain (rest looked up from reference TRBV28 and TRBJ1-4): DVKVTQSSRYLVKRTGEKVFLECVQDMDHENMFWYRQDPGLGLRLIYFSYDVKMKEKGDIPEGYSVSREKKERFSLILESASTNQTSMYLCASSLYPPQGLFFGSGTQLSVL.

This clone has a single count. V is TRBV11-2 and J is TRBJ2-3; TRBD2 might be the D (5 bases). Germline assignment: CDR1 SGHAT and CDR2 FQNNGV. This CDR3 region has 16 residues. The ends were cut back, 5 bases at V and 7 bases at J, with 22 bases in the middle. CDR3 in amino acids: CASSPRGQDPLHTQYF. The CDR3 DNA reads TGTGCCAGCAGCCCACGAGGGCAAGACCCTCTCCATACGCAGTATTTT. The full variable domain, in which reference TRBV11-2 and TRBJ2-3 provide the parts outside the CDR3, is EAGVAQSPRYKIIEKRQSVAFWCNPISGHATLYWYQQILGQGPKLLIQFQNNGVVDDSQLPKDRFSAERLKGVDSTLKIQPAKLEDSAVYLCASSPRGQDPLHTQYFGPGTRLTVL.

This clone was seen more than once but under ten times. This chain uses TRBV19 with TRBJ1-1; 7 positions agree with TRBD1. After removal of 7 bases from V and 5 bases from J, the junction contained 10 bases not matched to a gene. From germline, CDR1 is LNHDA and CDR2 SQIVND (reference sequence). The CDR3 is made up of 14 amino acids. The DNA for the CDR3 is TGTGCCAGTAAGGTCGGCAGGGGGAGGACTGAAGCTTTCTTT. It yields the protein CASKVGRGRTEAFF.

The rearrangement uses TRBV28 and TRBJ2-7; no firm D call. Germline assignment: CDR1 MDHEN and CDR2 SYDVKM. Trimming removed 5 bases at V and 3 bases at J, with 8 bases between. There are 12 residues in the CDR3. The DNA of the CDR3 is TGTGCCAGCAGTCCCTCCGGCTACGAGCAGTACTTC. Protein sequence: CASSPSGYEQYF.

The chain carries TRBV3-1 (or the pseudogene TRBV3-2) and TRBJ2-3; tentatively, D is TRBD2 (7 bases). The V and J ends lost 4 bases and 11 bases respectively, with 16 bases between them. The CDR3 is 13 residues long. Germline CDR1 LGHDT, CDR2 YNNKEL (reference sequence). The CDR3 protein is CASSLEGEGGQYF. As DNA, the CDR3 is TGTGCCAGCAGCCTGGAGGGGGAGGGGGGGCAGTATTTT.

This clone has a single count. Additional DNA sequences in this sample encode the identical CDR3. The chain employs TRBV3-1 (or the pseudogene TRBV3-2) and TRBJ2-7; a weak D match, TRBD1 (6 bases). This CDR3 comprises 16 residues. V shed 3 bases and J shed 2 bases, with 17 bases lying between them. Looked up from germline, CDR1 is LGHDT and CDR2 is YNNKEL (reference sequence). In nucleotides, the CDR3 is TGTGCCAGCAGCCAGTCAGAAGGTAGGGGGACCTACGAGCAGTACTTC. Its protein product is CASSQSEGRGTYEQYF.

The chain carries TRBV11-2 and TRBJ2-3; maybe TRBD1 (6 bases). The V and J ends lost 4 bases and 2 bases respectively, with 19 bases between them. The length of the CDR3 is 17 residues. Germline V CDR1 and CDR2: SGHAT, FQNNGV. The CDR3 nucleotides read TGTGCCAGCAGCTCGGGACCCCCAGGGGCGTTCACAGATACGCAGTATTTT. It is translated as CASSSGPPGAFTDTQYF.

V is TRBV4-1 and J is TRBJ2-3; TRBD2 agrees at 11 bases. The CDR3 contains 16 residues. V gave up 2 bases and J gave up 3 bases; unmatched junction bases: 4. The germline gives CDR1 MGHRA, CDR2 YSYEKL. The CDR3 bases are TGCGCCAGCAGCCAACCCACTAGCGGGAGAACAGATACGCAGTATTTT. Translation gives CASSQPTSGRTDTQYF.

The chain carries TRBV7-9 and TRBJ1-6; no firm D call. The CDR3 runs 19 residues. Germline V CDR1 and CDR2: SEHNR, FQNEAQ (reference sequence). V was shortened by 5 bases and J by 14 bases, with 34 bases between the two germline ends. This chain's CDR3 is CASSVSPESTGKHREALHF. The CDR3 coding sequence is TGTGCCAGCAGCGTTTCTCCTGAGTCAACGGGGAAACACCGTGAGGCCCTCCACTTT.

The chain employs TRBV28 and TRBJ2-5; weak D call: TRBD2 (6 bases). The V end was cut by 4 bases, the J end by 0 bases, with 9 bases between. The CDR3 spans 14 residues. CDR1 and CDR2 (germline): MDHEN, SYDVKM. CDR3 nucleotide sequence: TGTGCCAGCAGTTCCCGGGACTACCAAGAGACCCAGTACTTC. Residues: CASSSRDYQETQYF.

V and J are TRBV18 and TRBJ2-7, with 7 bases that match TRBD1. The germline V gene encodes CDR1 KGHSH and CDR2 LQKENI. The CDR3 consists of 16 residues. Losses at the gene ends were 6 bases for V and 0 bases for J; bases not matched to a gene: 11. CDR3 in DNA: TGTGCCAGCTCGTCCCGGACAGGATTTAGCTCCTACGAGCAGTACTTC. Encoded protein: CASSSRTGFSSYEQYF.

The rearrangement links TRBV27 to TRBJ2-7, with 10 bases aligning to TRBD2. Germline V gene sequence: CDR1 MNHEY, CDR2 SMNVEV (reference sequence). V dropped 2 bases and J dropped 4; count of bases not matched to a gene: 5. CDR3 length equals 15 residues. CDR3 loop: CASSLRLAGEYEQYF. DNA of the CDR3: TGTGCCAGCAGTTTAAGGCTAGCGGGAGAATACGAGCAGTACTTC.

DNA for the CDR3: TGTGCTAGTGGTTTGGTACGCAGGGGGCTGATGCTAGCGGGAGACCCCACTGAGCAGTTCTTC. Translated: CASGLVRRGLMLAGDPTEQFF. This sequence joins TRBV12-5 and TRBJ2-1, with TRBD2 matching 10 bases. Germline V gives CDR1 LGHNT, CDR2 FRNRAP. After removal of 0 bases from V and 9 bases from J, the junction contained 23 bases not matched to a gene. This CDR3 contains 21 residues.

In this sample, this clone turned up once. This chain uses TRBV5-6 with TRBJ2-3, with a weak D call TRBD2 (5 bases). V lost 2 bases and J 2 bases, leaving 9 bases between the germline ends. Germline V lookup: CDR1 SGHDT, CDR2 YYEEEE. The CDR3 loop spans 14 amino acids. DNA for the CDR3: TGTGCCAGCAGCTTAGTAGACTACACAGATACGCAGTATTTT. It specifies CASSLVDYTDTQYF.

J is TRBJ2-2 and V is TRBV19; TRBD1 is a possible D gene (6 bases). The germline V gene has CDR1 LNHDA and CDR2 SQIVND (reference sequence). The CDR3 sequence is 13 residues long. V was pared by 8 bases and J by 2 bases, with 9 bases between. The CDR3 protein is CASQDRNTGELFF. The CDR3 nucleotides read TGTGCCAGTCAGGACAGAAACACCGGGGAGCTGTTTTTT. Full variable domain (rest looked up from reference TRBV19 and TRBJ2-2): DGGITQSPKYLFRKEGQNVTLSCEQNLNHDAMYWYRQDPGQGLRLIYYSQIVNDFQKGDIAEGYSVSREKKESFPLTVTSAQKNPTAFYLCASQDRNTGELFFGEGSRLTVL.

The V and J genes are TRBV3-1 (or the pseudogene TRBV3-2) and TRBJ2-7; 10 nucleotides agree with TRBD2. CDR3 size: 15 residues. V shed 2 bases and J 10 bases; nucleotides not matched to a gene: 11. CDR1 LGHDT and CDR2 YNNKEL come from the germline V gene (reference sequence). The CDR3 sequence: CASSQPSGRGLVQYF. CDR3 nucleotide sequence: TGTGCCAGCAGCCAACCCAGCGGGAGGGGGTTAGTTCAGTACTTC.

The chain couples TRBV28 to TRBJ2-2; no reliable D call. The V end lost 6 bases, the J end lost 2 bases, and 13 bases lay between the germline ends. The CDR3 spans 15 residues. Per germline, CDR1 MDHEN and CDR2 SYDVKM. This chain's CDR3 is CASSRRVINTGELFF. CDR3 DNA sequence: TGTGCCAGCAGCCGCCGGGTTATAAACACCGGGGAGCTGTTTTTT.

J is TRBJ2-7 and V is TRBV28; 11 bases are a match to TRBD2. CDR1 and CDR2 from the germline V gene are MDHEN and SYDVKM. The ends lost 5 bases at V and 4 bases at J; junction bases unmatched: 7. The CDR3 extends over 15 amino acids. CDR3 amino acids: CASSLRLAGLYEQYF. The DNA of the CDR3 is TGTGCCAGCAGTCTAAGACTAGCGGGACTGTACGAGCAGTACTTC.

Details on this clone: A much larger clone differs by one base, so this may be a read error. This chain links TRBV28 with TRBJ1-1; the D is unclear. The CDR3 is 12 amino acids. Germline-derived CDR1 and CDR2 are MDHEN and SYDVKM. The V end lost 6 bases, the J end lost 0 bases, and 5 bases lay between the germline ends. The CDR3 spells CASSQMNTEAFF. CDR3 coding DNA: TGTGCCAGCAGCCAAATGAACACTGAAGCTTTCTTT.

This rearrangement joins TRBV20-1 to TRBJ2-7; 8 positions agree with TRBD1. V shed 6 bases, J shed 5 bases, and the junction held 3 bases outside the gene matches. The V gene's germline CDR1 is DFQATT and CDR2 SNEGSKA (reference sequence). The CDR3 covers 11 residues. CDR3 nucleotide sequence: TGCAGTGCCCTGACAGGGGACGAGCAGTACTTC. It is translated as CSALTGDEQYF.

This chain uses TRBV7-9 with TRBJ2-2; D ambiguous. V lost 7 bases to trimming and J lost 2 bases, with 17 bases between them. Germline CDR1 SEHNR, CDR2 FQNEAQ (reference sequence). The CDR3 totals 16 residues. CDR3 DNA: TGTGCCAGCACGCCGAAAAGTAGCTTAAACACCGGGGAGCTGTTTTTT. This translates into CASTPKSSLNTGELFF.

The chain uses TRBV7-2 and TRBJ2-5, with D possibly being TRBD1 (5 bases). V was cut by 6 bases and J by 4 bases, with 18 bases left in between. From germline, CDR1 is SGHTA and CDR2 FQGNSA. The CDR3 is made up of 15 amino acids. CDR3 bases: TGTGCCAGCAGACCACCCCCAGGGATGGGAGAGACCCAGTACTTC. Its translation is CASRPPPGMGETQYF.

The chain links TRBV5-8 to TRBJ2-1, with D tentatively TRBD2 (5 bases). CDR3 size: 15 residues. Trimming removed 5 bases from V and 0 bases from J, with 12 bases in between. Looked up from germline, CDR1 is SGHTS and CDR2 is YDEGEE. The CDR3 is CASSQDSRSYNEQFF. DNA of the CDR3: TGTGCCAGCAGTCAGGACTCTCGCTCCTACAATGAGCAGTTCTTC.